This is a list of T cell receptor beta chains from one sample in a study of cytomegalovirus exposure and HLA in healthy donors. Profiled with immunoSEQ multiplex PCR; TCRdb holds only in-frame clones, not every one. Of roughly 99,000 clones listed, 55% to 85% are singletons. Sequenced material: PBMCs. Receptors were obtained from a man aged 25-45 years in good health and CMV-seronegative. The CDR3 runs from the conserved cysteine through the conserved F or W. The order of the fields is V gene, D gene, J gene, clone size, CDR3 protein, CDR3 DNA. The D gene is left open where the match is weak. Size is omitted from some rows. Given values are once, few, many or a class for expanded clones.

TRBV28	TRBD2	TRBJ2-7	few	CAGGGGTSYEQYF	TGTGCCGGGGGGGGAGGGACTTCCTACGAGCAGTACTTC
TRBV6-1	NA	TRBJ1-1	once	CASRPFTTEAFF	TGTGCCAGCAGACCCTTCACAACTGAAGCTTTCTTT
TRBV5-1	TRBD2	TRBJ2-1	NA	CASSIASGRDNEQFF	TGCGCCAGCAGCATAGCTAGCGGGAGGGACAATGAGCAGTTCTTC
TRBV21-1	NA	TRBJ1-2	many	CASSKVIPGLYSGYTF	TGTGCCAGCAGCAAAGTAATCCCAGGCCTCTACTCTGGCTACACCTTC
TRBV14	TRBD1	TRBJ2-7	NA	CASSRTGLIYEQYF	TGTGCCAGCAGCAGGACAGGGCTAATCTACGAGCAGTACTTC
TRBV28	TRBD2	TRBJ2-3	NA	CASSATSGSTQYF	TGTGCCAGCAGTGCGACTAGCGGGAGTACGCAGTATTTT
TRBV28	TRBD1	TRBJ1-4	NA	CASSHPQGVANEKLFF	TGTGCCAGCAGTCATCCACAGGGGGTTGCTAATGAAAAACTGTTTTTT
TRBV7-9	NA	TRBJ1-1	NA	CASQNGGEGPNTEAFF	TGTGCCAGCCAAAACGGAGGGGAGGGACCGAACACTGAAGCTTTCTTT
TRBV5-8	NA	TRBJ1-1	once	CASSPSYSVTEAFF	TGTGCCAGCAGCCCGTCGTATTCGGTCACTGAAGCTTTCTTT
TRBV27	TRBD1	TRBJ2-2	NA	CASSRLPGQGKTGELFF	TGTGCCAGCAGTCGTCTTCCGGGACAGGGAAAAACCGGGGAGCTGTTTTTT
TRBV29-1	TRBD2	TRBJ2-7	NA	CSVLGLAGEPSYEQYF	TGCAGCGTTCTGGGACTAGCGGGAGAACCCTCCTACGAGCAGTACTTC